Included here is one T cell receptor beta chain sequence, with context. The antigen is not known. The data are from a study of beta chain features in type 1 diabetes. Purity of each sorted population was above 95%. The sequenced template was cDNA made from the entire isolated RNA. The table came from immunoSEQ multiplex PCR; TCRdb's copy has only in-frame clones and leaves some out. Of nearly 250,000 clones in the sample, around 68% were seen once. Study observations and caveats: Across patients, naive, central memory and Treg TCRB repertoires exhibited apparently greater similarity than was observed across healthy donors. Shortening that was moderate but significant affected the TCRB CDR3s of Type 1 diabetes patients in all four CD4+ subsets. A potential influence of HLA type upon TCRB rearrangement remained unresolved herein.

The TCR sequence derives from a man younger than 45 in good health. The specimen was naive CD4+ T cells from blood.

The CDR3 nucleotides are TGTGCCAGCAGCTTGGCGGTCGGAGGGACAGATACGCAGTATTTT. It translates to CASSLAVGGTDTQYF. The chain has TRBV5-4 and TRBJ2-3; tentative D call: TRBD2 (6 bases). Germline loops: CDR1 SGHNT, CDR2 YYREEE (reference sequence). The V gene lost 0 bases and the J gene lost 3 bases, with 11 bases spanning the gap. This CDR3 is 15 amino acids long.